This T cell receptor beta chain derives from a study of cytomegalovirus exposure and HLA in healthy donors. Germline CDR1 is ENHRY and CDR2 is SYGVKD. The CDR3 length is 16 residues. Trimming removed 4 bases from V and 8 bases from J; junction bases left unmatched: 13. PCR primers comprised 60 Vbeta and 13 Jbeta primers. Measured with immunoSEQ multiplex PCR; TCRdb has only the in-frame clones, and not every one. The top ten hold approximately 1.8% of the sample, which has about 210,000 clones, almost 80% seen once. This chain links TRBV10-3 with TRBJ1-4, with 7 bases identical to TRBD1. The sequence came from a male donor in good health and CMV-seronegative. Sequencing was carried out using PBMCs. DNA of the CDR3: TGTGCCATCAGTGGTGGCGGAGGGGGCTTGAGGGAAAAACTGTTTTTT. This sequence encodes CAISGGGGGLREKLFF.